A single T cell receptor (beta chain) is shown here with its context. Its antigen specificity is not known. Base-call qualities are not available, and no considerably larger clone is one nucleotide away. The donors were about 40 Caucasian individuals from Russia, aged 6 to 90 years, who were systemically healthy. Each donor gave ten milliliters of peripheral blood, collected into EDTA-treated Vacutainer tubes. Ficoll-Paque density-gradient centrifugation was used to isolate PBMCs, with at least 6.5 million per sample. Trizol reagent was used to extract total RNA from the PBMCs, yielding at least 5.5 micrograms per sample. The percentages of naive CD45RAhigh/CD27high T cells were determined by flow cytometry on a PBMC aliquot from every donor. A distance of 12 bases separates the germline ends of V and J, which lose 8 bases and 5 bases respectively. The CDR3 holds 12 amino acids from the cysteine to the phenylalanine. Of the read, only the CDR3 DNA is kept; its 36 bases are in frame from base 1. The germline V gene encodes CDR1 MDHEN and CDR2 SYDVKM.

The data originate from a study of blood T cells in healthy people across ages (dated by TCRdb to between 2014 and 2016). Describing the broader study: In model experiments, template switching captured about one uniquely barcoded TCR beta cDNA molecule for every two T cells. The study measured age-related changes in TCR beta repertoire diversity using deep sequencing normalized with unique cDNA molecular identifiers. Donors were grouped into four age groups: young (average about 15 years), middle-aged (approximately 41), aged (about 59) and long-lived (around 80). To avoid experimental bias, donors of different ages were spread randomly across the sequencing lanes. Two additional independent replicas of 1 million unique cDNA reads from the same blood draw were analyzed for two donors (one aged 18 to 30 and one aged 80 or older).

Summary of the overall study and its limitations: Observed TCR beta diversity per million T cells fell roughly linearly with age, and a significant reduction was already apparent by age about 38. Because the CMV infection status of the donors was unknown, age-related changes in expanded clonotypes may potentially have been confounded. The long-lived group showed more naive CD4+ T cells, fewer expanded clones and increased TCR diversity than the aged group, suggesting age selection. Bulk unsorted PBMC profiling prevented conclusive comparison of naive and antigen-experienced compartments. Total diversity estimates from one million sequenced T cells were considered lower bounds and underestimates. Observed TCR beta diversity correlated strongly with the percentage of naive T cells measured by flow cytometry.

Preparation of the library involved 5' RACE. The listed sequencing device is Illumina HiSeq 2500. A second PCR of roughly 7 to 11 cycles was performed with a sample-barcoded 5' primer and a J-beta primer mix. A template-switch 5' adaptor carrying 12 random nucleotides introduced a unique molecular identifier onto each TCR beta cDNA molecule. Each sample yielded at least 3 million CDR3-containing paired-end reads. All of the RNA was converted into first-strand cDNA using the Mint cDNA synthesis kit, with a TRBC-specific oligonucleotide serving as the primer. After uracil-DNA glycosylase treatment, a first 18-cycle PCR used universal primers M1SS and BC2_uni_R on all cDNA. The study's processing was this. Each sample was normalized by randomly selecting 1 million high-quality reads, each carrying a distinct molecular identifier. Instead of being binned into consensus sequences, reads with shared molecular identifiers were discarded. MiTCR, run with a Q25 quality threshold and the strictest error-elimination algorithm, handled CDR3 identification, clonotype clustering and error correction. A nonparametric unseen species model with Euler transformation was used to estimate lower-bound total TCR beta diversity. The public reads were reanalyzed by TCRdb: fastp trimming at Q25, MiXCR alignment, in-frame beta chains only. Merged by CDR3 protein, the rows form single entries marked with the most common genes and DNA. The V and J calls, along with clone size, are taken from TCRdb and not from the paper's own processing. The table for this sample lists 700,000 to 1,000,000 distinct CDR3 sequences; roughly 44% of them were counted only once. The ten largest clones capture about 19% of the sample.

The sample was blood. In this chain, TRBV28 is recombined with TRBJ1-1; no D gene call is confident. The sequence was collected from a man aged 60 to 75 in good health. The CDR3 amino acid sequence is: CASSPRVTEAFF. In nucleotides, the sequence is TGTGCCAGCTCACCTCGGGTAACTGAAGCTTTCTTT.